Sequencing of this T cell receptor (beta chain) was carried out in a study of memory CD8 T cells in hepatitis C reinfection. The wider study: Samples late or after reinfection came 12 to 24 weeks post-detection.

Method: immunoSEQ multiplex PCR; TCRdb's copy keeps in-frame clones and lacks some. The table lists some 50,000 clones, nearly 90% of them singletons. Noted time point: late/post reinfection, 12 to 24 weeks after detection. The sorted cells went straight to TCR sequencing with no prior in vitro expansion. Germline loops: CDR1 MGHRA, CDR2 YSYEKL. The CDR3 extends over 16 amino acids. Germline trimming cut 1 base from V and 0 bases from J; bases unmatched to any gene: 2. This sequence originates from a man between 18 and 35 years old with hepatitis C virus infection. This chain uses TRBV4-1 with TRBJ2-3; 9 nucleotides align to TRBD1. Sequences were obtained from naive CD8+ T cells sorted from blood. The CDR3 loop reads CASSQGQGGSTDTQYF. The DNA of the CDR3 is TGCGCCAGCAGCCAAGGACAGGGGGGTAGCACAGATACGCAGTATTTT.